This T cell receptor beta chain was sequenced for a study of T-cell memory formation after mild COVID-19. Background on the study: Largely, TCR clusters stayed within a single donor. Study results and caveats: A subset of responding clones appeared in pre-infection memory, suggesting cross-reactive memory joined. Whether day 37 second-wave clones are SARS-CoV-2-specific was not confirmed.

There are a few counts of this clonotype. Its target is unknown. TCRdb re-called the 5' RACE reads with MiXCR, one entry per CDR3 protein. The repertoire holds around 410,000 distinct CDR3 sequences, with less than 25% as singletons. The TCR was taken from an adult woman who had mild COVID-19 (a few samples of this study predate the infection). Cell type and time point are not known. The source material was PBMCs or a T cell subset sorted from them (not recorded which).

The CDR3 sequence is CASSSAGTVSYEQYF. The CDR3 DNA reads as TGTGCCAGCAGCTCGGCCGGGACAGTCTCCTACGAGCAGTACTTC. This chain connects TRBV7-6 to TRBJ2-7; TRBD1 aligns across 7 bases. The CDR3 runs to 15 residues. CDR1 and CDR2 from the germline V gene are SGHVS and FNYEAQ. V gave up 4 bases and J gave up 0 bases; unmatched junction bases: 6. Using reference TRBV7-6 and TRBJ2-7 for the parts outside the CDR3, the full variable domain is GAGVSQSPRYKVTKRGQDVALRCDPISGHVSLYWYRQALGQGPEFLTYFNYEAQQDKSGLPNDRFSAERPEGSISTLTIQRTEQRDSAMYRCASSSAGTVSYEQYFGPGTRLTVT.